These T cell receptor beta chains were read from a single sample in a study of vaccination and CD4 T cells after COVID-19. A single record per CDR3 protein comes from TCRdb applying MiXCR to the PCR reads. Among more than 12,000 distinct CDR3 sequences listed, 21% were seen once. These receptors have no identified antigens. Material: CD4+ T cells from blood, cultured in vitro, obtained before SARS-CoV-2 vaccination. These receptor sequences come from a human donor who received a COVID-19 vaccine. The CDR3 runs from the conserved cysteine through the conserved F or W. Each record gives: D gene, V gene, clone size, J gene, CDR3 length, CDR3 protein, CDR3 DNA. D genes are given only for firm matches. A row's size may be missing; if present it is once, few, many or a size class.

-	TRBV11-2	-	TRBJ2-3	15	CASRGGGGFTDTQYF	TGTGCCAGCAGGGGGGGCGGGGGCTTCACAGATACGCAGTATTTT
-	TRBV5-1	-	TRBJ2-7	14	CASSPSSRDYEQYF	TGCGCCAGCAGCCCCTCGTCCCGGGACTACGAGCAGTACTTC
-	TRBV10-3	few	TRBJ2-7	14	CAISTPGAIGEQYF	TGTGCCATCAGTACTCCGGGGGCCATTGGGGAGCAGTACTTC
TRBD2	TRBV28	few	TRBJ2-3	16	CASSPTSGGSKDTQYF	TGTGCCAGCAGTCCGACTAGCGGGGGAAGTAAGGATACGCAGTATTTT
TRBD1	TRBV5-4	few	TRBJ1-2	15	CASSSRDRPLYGYTF	TGTGCCAGCAGCTCCCGGGACAGGCCGCTCTATGGCTACACCTTC
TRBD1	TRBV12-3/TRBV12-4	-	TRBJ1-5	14	CASSLGTGEQPQHF	TGTGCCAGCAGTTTAGGGACAGGTGAACAGCCCCAGCATTTT
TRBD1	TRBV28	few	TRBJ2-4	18	CASSFSGGWAMGKNIQYF	TGTGCCAGCAGTTTTTCAGGGGGTTGGGCAATGGGCAAAAACATTCAGTACTTC
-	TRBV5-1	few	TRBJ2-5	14	CASSFQAGQETQYF	TGCGCCAGCAGCTTTCAGGCAGGTCAAGAGACCCAGTACTTC
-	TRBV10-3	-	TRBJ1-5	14	CAISESGESQPQHF	TGTGCCATCAGTGAATCAGGGGAAAGTCAGCCCCAGCATTTT
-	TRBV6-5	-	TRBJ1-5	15	CASSYSHLSNQPQHF	TGTGCCAGCAGTTACTCGCATCTGAGCAATCAGCCCCAGCATTTT
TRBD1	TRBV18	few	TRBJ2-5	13	CASSGTAQETQYF	TGTGCCAGCTCGGGGACAGCACAAGAGACCCAGTACTTC
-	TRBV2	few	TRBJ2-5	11	CASGKGETQYF	TGTGCCAGCGGAAAGGGAGAGACCCAGTACTTC
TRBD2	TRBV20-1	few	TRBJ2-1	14	CSASTVSGANEQFF	TGCAGTGCTAGTACGGTTAGCGGGGCCAATGAGCAGTTCTTC
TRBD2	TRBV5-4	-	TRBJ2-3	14	CASSLAGGTDTQYF	TGTGCCAGCAGCTTGGCGGGGGGTACAGATACGCAGTATTTT
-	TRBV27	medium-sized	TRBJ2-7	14	CASSRGTIGNEQYF	TGTGCCAGCAGCCGGGGGACAATCGGGAACGAGCAGTACTTC
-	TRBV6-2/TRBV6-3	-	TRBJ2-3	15	CASSYPFTSTDTQYF	TGTGCCAGCAGTTACCCCTTTACTAGCACAGATACGCAGTATTTT
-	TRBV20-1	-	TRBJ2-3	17	CSAQYSGSLVVGVTQYF	TGCAGTGCCCAATACTCAGGGTCACTTGTGGTTGGGGTGACGCAGTATTTT
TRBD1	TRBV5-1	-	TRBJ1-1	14	CASSKTGGHTEAFF	TGCGCCAGCAGCAAAACAGGGGGGCATACTGAAGCTTTCTTT
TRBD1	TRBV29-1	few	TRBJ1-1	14	CSVEWSRGRTEAFF	TGCAGCGTGGAATGGTCCAGGGGGCGAACTGAAGCTTTCTTT
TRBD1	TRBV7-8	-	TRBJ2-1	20	CASSLEYSDRGPPAYNEQFF	TGTGCCAGCAGCTTAGAGTATTCGGACAGGGGACCCCCCGCCTACAATGAGCAGTTCTTC
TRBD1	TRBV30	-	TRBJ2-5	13	CAWSRGQQETQYF	TGTGCCTGGTCCAGGGGGCAGCAAGAGACCCAGTACTTC
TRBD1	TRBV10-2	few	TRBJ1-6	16	CASSESKDRGNSPLHF	TGCGCCAGCAGTGAGTCGAAGGACAGGGGGAATTCACCCCTCCACTTT
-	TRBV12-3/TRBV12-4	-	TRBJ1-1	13	CASTPRDWGEAFF	TGTGCCAGCACTCCCCGGGACTGGGGTGAAGCTTTCTTT
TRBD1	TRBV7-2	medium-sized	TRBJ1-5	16	CASSPGQGIRNQPQHF	TGTGCCAGCAGCCCGGGACAGGGGATAAGGAATCAGCCCCAGCATTTT
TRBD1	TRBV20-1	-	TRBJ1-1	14	CSADSGGMNTEAFF	TGCAGTGCGGATTCAGGGGGTATGAACACTGAAGCTTTCTTT
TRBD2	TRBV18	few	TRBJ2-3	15	CASSPLRGSTDTQYF	TGTGCCAGCTCACCATTGCGGGGGAGCACAGATACGCAGTATTTT
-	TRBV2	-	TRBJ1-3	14	CASSDRNSGDTIYF	TGTGCCAGCAGTGACCGAAACTCTGGAGACACCATATATTTT
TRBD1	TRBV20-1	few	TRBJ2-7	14	CSARPGTGVHEQYF	TGCAGTGCTAGACCCGGGACAGGGGTCCACGAGCAGTACTTC
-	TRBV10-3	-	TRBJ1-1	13	CAISKGGITEAFF	TGTGCCATCAGCAAGGGTGGGATCACTGAAGCTTTCTTT
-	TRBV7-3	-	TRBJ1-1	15	CASSLGGMAGTEAFF	TGTGCCAGCAGCTTAGGAGGTATGGCGGGAACTGAAGCTTTCTTT
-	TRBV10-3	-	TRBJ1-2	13	CAISEHESGTYTF	TGTGCCATCAGTGAACATGAGTCAGGGACCTACACCTTC
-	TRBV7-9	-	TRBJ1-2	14	CASSPDMGNYGYTF	TGTGCCAGCAGCCCGGACATGGGGAACTATGGCTACACCTTC
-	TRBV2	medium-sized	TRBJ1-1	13	CASSDLRGSEAFF	TGTGCCAGCAGTGATCTCCGGGGCTCTGAAGCTTTCTTT
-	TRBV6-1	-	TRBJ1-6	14	CASQMGIGNSPLHF	TGTGCCAGCCAGATGGGAATCGGTAATTCACCCCTCCACTTT
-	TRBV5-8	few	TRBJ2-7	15	CASSISREQSYEQYF	TGTGCCAGCAGCATATCAAGGGAACAGTCCTACGAGCAGTACTTC
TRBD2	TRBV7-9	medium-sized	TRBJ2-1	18	CASSGLAGGFRSYNEQFF	TGTGCCAGCAGCGGACTAGCGGGGGGCTTCCGCTCCTACAATGAGCAGTTCTTC
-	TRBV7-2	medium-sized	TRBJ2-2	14	CASSLGRGTGELFF	TGTGCCAGCAGCTTGGGCAGAGGCACCGGGGAGCTGTTTTTT
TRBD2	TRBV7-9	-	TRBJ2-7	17	CASSLDSGGEGPHEQYF	TGTGCCAGCAGCTTAGACAGTGGAGGGGAGGGCCCTCACGAGCAGTACTTC
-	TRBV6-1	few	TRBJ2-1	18	CASSRKKGRLSSYNEQFF	TGTGCCAGCAGCAGAAAAAAAGGCCGACTGAGCTCCTACAATGAGCAGTTCTTC
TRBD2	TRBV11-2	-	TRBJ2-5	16	CASSPPASGGEETQYF	TGTGCCAGCAGCCCCCCCGCTAGCGGGGGGGAAGAGACCCAGTACTTC